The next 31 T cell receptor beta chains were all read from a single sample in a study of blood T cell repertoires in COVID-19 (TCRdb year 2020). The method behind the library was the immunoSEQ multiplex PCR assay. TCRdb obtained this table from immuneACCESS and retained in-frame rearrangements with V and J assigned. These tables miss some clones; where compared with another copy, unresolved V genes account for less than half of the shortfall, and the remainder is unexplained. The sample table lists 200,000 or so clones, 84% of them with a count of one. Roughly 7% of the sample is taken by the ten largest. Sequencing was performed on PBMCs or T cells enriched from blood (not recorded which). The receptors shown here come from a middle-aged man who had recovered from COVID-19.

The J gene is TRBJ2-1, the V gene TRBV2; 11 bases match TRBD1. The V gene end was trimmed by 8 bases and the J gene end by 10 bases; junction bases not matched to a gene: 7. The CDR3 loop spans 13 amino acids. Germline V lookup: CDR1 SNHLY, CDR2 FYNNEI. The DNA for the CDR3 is TGTGCCAGCCTACTAGGGACAGGGGGAGAGCAGTTCTTC. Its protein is CASLLGTGGEQFF.

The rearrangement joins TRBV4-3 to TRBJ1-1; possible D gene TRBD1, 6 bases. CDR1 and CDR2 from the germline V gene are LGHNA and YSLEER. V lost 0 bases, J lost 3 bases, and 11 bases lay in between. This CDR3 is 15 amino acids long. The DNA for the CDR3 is TGCGCCAGCAGCCAAGATACAGGGTACTACACTGAAGCTTTCTTT. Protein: CASSQDTGYYTEAFF.

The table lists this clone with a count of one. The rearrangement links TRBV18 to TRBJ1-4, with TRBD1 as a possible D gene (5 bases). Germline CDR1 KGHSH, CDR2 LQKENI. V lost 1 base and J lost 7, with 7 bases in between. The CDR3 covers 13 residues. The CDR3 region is CASSPRGSEKLFF. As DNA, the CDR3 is TGTGCCAGCTCACCACGGGGCTCTGAAAAACTGTTTTTT.

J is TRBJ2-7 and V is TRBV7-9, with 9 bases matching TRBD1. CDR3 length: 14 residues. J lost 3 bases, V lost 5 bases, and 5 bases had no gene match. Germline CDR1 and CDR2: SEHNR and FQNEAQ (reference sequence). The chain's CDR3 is CASSRGQGLYEQYF. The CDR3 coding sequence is TGTGCCAGCAGCCGGGGACAGGGCCTCTACGAGCAGTACTTC.

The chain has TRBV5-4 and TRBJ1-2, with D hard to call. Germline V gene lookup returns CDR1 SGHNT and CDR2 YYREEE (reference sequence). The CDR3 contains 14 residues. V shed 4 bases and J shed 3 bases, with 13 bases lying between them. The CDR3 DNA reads TGTGCCAGCAGCCCGACTTTGGCGGACTATGGCTACACCTTC. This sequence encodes CASSPTLADYGYTF.

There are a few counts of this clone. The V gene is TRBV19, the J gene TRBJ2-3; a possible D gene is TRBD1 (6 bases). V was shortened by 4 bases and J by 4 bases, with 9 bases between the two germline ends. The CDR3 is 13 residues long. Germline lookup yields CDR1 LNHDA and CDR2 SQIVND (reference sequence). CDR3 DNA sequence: TGTGCCAGTAGTAACAGGGTCCCAGATACGCAGTATTTT. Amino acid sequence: CASSNRVPDTQYF.

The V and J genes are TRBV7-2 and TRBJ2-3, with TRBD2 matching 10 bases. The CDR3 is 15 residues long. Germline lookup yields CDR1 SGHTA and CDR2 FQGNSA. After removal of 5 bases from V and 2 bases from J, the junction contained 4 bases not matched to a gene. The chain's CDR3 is CASSRAGGPTDTQYF. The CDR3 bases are TGTGCCAGCAGCAGAGCGGGGGGGCCCACAGATACGCAGTATTTT.

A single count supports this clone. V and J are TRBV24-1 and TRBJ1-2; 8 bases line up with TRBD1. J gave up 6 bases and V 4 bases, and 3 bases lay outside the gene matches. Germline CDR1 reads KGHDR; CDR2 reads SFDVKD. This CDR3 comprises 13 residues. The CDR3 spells CATSDPGQDGYTF. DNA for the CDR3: TGTGCCACCAGTGACCCGGGACAGGATGGCTACACCTTC.

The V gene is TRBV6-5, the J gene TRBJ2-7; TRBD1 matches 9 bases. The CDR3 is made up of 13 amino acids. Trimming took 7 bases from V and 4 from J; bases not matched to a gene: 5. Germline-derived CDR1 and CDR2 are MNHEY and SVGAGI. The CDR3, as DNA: TGTGCCAGCAAGTGGGACAGGGAGTACGAGCAGTACTTC. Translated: CASKWDREYEQYF.

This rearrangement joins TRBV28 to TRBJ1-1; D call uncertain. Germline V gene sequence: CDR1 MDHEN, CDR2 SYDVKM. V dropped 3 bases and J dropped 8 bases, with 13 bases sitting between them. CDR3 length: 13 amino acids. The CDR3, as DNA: TGTGCCAGCAGTTTCCCGTCCCCCAGGGAAGCTTTCTTT. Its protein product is CASSFPSPREAFF.

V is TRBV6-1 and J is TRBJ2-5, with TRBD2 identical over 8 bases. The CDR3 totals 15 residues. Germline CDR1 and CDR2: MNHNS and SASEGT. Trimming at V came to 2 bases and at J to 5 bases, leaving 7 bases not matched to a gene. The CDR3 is CASSEMAGGQETQYF. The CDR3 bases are TGTGCCAGCAGTGAAATGGCGGGGGGCCAGGAGACCCAGTACTTC.

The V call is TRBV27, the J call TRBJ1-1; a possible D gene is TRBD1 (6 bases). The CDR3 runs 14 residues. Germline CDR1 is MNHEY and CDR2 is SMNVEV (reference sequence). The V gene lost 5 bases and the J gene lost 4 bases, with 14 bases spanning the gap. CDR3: CASSPTGWGTEAFF. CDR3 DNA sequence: TGTGCCAGCAGTCCGACAGGTTGGGGCACTGAAGCTTTCTTT.

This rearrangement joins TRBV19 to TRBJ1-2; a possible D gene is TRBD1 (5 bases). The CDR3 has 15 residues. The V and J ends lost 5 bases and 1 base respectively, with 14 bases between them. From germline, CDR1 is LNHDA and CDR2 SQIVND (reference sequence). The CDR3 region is CASSSRQNVNYGYTF. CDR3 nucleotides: TGTGCCAGTAGTTCAAGACAGAATGTTAACTATGGCTACACCTTC.

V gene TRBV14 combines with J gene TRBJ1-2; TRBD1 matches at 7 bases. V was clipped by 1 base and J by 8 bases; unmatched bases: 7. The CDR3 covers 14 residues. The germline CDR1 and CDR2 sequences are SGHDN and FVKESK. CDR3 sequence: CASSQVYRGGGYTF. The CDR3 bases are TGTGCCAGCAGCCAAGTTTACAGGGGTGGAGGCTACACCTTC.

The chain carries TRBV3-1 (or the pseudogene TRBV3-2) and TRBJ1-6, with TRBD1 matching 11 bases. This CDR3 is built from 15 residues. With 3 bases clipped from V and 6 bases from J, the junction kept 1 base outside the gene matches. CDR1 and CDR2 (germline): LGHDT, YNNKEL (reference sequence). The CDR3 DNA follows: TGTGCCAGCAGCCAGGGACAGGGGGTTAATTCACCCCTCCACTTT. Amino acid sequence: CASSQGQGVNSPLHF.

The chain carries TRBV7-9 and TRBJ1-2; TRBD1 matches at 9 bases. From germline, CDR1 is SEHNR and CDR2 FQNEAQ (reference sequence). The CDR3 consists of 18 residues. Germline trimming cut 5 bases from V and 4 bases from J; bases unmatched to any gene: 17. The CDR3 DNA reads TGTGCCAGCAGCCGACACCCCTCTGACAGGGGGATATTCTATGGCTACACCTTC. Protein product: CASSRHPSDRGIFYGYTF. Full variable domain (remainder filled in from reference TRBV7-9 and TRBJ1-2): DTGVSQNPRHKITKRGQNVTFRCDPISEHNRLYWYRQTLGQGPEFLTYFQNEAQLEKSRLLSDRFSAERPKGSFSTLEIQRTEQGDSAMYLCASSRHPSDRGIFYGYTFGSGTRLTVV.

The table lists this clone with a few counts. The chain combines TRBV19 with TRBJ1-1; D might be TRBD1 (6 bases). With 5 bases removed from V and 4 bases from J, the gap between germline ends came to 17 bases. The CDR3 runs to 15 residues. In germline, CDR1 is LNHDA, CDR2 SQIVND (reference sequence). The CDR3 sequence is CASSAPRTGTTEAFF. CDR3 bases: TGTGCCAGTAGTGCACCTCGAACAGGGACCACTGAAGCTTTCTTT.

This chain's CDR3 is CASSPQTGAAGELFF. CDR3 coding DNA: TGTGCCAGCTCACCGCAGACAGGGGCGGCCGGGGAGCTGTTTTTT. V usage is TRBV18 and J usage is TRBJ2-2; 8 nucleotides align to TRBD1. This CDR3 spans 15 amino acids. Germline V gives CDR1 KGHSH, CDR2 LQKENI. J lost 6 bases, V lost 3 bases, and 6 bases had no gene match.

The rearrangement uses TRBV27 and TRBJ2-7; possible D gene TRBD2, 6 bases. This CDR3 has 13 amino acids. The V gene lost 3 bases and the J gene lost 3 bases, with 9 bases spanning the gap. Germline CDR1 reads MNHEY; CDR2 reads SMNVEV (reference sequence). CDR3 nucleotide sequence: TGTGCCAGCAGTTTGGAGGGAAACTACGAGCAGTACTTC. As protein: CASSLEGNYEQYF.

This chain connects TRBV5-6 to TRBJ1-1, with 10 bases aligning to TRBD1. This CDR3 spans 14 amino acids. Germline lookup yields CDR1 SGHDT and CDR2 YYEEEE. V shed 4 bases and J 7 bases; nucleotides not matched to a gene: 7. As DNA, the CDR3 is TGTGCCAGCAGCCGCCAGGGGACAGGGGTTGAAGCTTTCTTT. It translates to CASSRQGTGVEAFF.

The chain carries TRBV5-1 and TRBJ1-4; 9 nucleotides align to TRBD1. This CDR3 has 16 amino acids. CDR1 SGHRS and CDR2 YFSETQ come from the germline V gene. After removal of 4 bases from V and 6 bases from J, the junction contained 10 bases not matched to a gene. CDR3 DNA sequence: TGCGCCAGCAGCACCGAACCACAGGGGGCTTATGAAAAACTGTTTTTT. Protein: CASSTEPQGAYEKLFF.

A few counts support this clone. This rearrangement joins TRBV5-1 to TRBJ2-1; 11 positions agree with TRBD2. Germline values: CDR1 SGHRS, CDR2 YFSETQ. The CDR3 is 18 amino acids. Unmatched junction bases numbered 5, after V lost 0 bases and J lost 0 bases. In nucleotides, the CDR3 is TGCGCCAGCAGCTTGGCCTTACTAGCGGGGGTCTCCTACAATGAGCAGTTCTTC. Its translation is CASSLALLAGVSYNEQFF.

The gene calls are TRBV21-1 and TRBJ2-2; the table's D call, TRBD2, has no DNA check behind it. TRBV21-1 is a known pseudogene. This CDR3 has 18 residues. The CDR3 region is CASSFLPRGGANTGELFF. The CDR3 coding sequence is TGTGCCAGCAGCTTCTTACCAAGGGGAGGGGCGAACACCGGGGAGCTGTTTTTT.

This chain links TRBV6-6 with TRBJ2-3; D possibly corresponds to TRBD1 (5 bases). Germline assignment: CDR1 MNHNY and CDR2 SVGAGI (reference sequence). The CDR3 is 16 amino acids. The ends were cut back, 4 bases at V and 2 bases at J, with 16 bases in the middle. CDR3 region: CASSSQTGFITDTQYF. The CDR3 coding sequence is TGTGCCAGCAGTTCGCAAACAGGTTTTATCACAGATACGCAGTATTTT.

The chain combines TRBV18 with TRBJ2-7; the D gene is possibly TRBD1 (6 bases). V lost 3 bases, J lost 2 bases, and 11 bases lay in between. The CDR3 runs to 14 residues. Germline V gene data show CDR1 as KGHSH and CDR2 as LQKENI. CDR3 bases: TGTGCCAGCTCACCTGCACAGGGAGCCTACGAGCAGTACTTC. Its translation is CASSPAQGAYEQYF.

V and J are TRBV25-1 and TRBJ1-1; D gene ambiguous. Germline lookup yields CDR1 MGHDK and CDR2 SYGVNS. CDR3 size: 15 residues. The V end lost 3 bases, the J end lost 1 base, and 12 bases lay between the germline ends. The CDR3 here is CASSDISNTNTEAFF. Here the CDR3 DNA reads TGTGCCAGCAGTGACATCTCGAACACGAACACTGAAGCTTTCTTT.

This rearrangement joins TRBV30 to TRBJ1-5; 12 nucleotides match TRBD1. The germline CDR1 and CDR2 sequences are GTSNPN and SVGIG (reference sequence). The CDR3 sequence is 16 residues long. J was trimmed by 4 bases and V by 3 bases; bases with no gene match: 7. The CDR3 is CAWRLGTGGLNQPQHF. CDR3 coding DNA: TGTGCCTGGAGACTAGGGACAGGGGGCCTGAATCAGCCCCAGCATTTT.

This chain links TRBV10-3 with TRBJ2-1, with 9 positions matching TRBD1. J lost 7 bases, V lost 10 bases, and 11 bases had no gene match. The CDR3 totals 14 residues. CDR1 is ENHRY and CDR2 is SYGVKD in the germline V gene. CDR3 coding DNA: TGTGCCACGCGGGACAGGGAGTCTCGGAATGAGCAGTTCTTC. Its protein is CATRDRESRNEQFF.

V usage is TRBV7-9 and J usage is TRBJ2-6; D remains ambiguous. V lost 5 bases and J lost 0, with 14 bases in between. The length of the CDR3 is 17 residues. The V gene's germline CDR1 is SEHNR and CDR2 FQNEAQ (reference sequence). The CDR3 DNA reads TGTGCCAGCAGCCTAGAAAGAGCCGTCTCTGGGGCCAACGTCCTGACTTTC. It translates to CASSLERAVSGANVLTF.

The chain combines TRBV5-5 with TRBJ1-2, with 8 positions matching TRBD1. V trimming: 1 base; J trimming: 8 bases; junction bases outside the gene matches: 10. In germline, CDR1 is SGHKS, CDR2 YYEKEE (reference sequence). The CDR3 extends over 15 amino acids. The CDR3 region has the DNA TGTGCCAGCAGCTTGAATTGGCAGGGGGCTTACGGCTACACCTTC. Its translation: CASSLNWQGAYGYTF. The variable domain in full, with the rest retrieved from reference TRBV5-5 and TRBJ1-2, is DAGVTQSPTHLIKTRGQQVTLRCSPISGHKSVSWYQQVLGQGPQFIFQYYEKEERGRGNFPDRFSARQFPNYSSELNVNALLLGDSALYLCASSLNWQGAYGYTFGSGTRLTVV.

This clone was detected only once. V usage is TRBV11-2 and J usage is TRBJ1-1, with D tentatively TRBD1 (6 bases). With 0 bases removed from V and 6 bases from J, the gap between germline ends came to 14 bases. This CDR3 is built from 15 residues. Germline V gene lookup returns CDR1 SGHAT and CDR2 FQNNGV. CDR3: CASSLDDRRWSEAFF. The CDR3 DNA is TGTGCCAGCAGCTTAGACGACAGGCGATGGTCTGAAGCTTTCTTT.